This is a list of T cell receptor beta chains from one sample in a study of Ad26.COV2.S vaccination and SARS-CoV-2 variants. Produced via immunoSEQ multiplex PCR; TCRdb's table is partial and in-frame only. The sample comprises about 470,000 clones, 90% of which are singletons, and around 4.2% rests with the top ten. This specimen was peripheral blood, taken in a trial of Ad26.COV2.S vaccine versus placebo. The receptors derive from a person aged 18 to 65 who received the Ad26.COV2.S COVID-19 vaccine or a placebo. CDR3s include the opening cysteine and the closing phenylalanine or tryptophan. D genes are given only for firm matches. Clone size is shown for a subset of rows, as once, few, many or a class of expanded clone.

j_call,v_call,clone_size,d_call,cdr3_nt,cdr3_aa
TRBJ2-3,TRBV27,once,-,TGTGCCAGCAGTTTCCAGGGCGCGGATACGCAGTATTTT,CASSFQGADTQYF
TRBJ2-7,TRBV7-8,-,TRBD2,TGTGCCAGCAGCTCTGGACTAGCGGGAGGGGGACTAATTGGGCAGTACTTC,CASSSGLAGGGLIGQYF
TRBJ2-1,TRBV13,-,-,TGTGCCAGCAGCTTAAGTCAGGGTTACAATGAGCAGTTCTTC,CASSLSQGYNEQFF
TRBJ2-1,TRBV9,many,-,TGTGCCAGCAGCGGACGGGCCGGGGGAAGTTCCTACAATGAGCAGTTCTTC,CASSGRAGGSSYNEQFF
TRBJ2-3,TRBV6-4,once,-,TGTGCCAGCAGTTCCAGCGGCATGAGCACAGATACGCAGTATTTT,CASSSSGMSTDTQYF
TRBJ1-5,TRBV28,-,-,TGTGCCAGCAGTTTATCAGGCCTGAATCAGCCCCAGCATTTT,CASSLSGLNQPQHF
TRBJ2-1,TRBV7-2,-,-,TGTGCCAGCAGCTCTACAACCGAGCTAGCACCTGACGGGGATGAGCAGTTCTTC,CASSSTTELAPDGDEQFF
TRBJ2-2,TRBV9,-,-,TGTGCCAGCAGCCTCGAGGGGGGGACCGGGGAGCTGTTTTTT,CASSLEGGTGELFF
TRBJ1-4,TRBV19,-,-,TGTGCCAGTAGTATAGACGGCCGGGGAGAAAAACTGTTTTTT,CASSIDGRGEKLFF
TRBJ2-7,TRBV19,-,-,TGTGCCAGTAGTATTCCGGGCTACGAGCAGTACTTC,CASSIPGYEQYF
TRBJ1-2,TRBV19,-,TRBD1,TGTGCCAGTAGCCTTTGGACAGGGGAAAATTATGGCTACACCTTC,CASSLWTGENYGYTF
TRBJ2-5,TRBV29-1,-,TRBD1,TGCAGCGTTGAAGGTGGGACAGGTGGGGAGACCCAGTACTTC,CSVEGGTGGETQYF
TRBJ2-7,TRBV4-3,-,-,TGCGCCAGCAGCCAAGACGGCAAAACCTACGAGCAGTACTTC,CASSQDGKTYEQYF
TRBJ2-5,TRBV10-3,-,TRBD2,TGTGCCATCACTCCCGGGAGGGGAGAGACCCAGTACTTC,CAITPGRGETQYF
TRBJ2-3,TRBV27,-,-,TGTGCCAGCAGTCACCCGGGCACAGATACGCAGTATTTT,CASSHPGTDTQYF
TRBJ1-1,TRBV27,-,-,TGTGCCAGCAGTAGTGGGGGCTCAGTCACTGAAGCTTTCTTT,CASSSGGSVTEAFF
TRBJ2-1,TRBV5-1,-,-,TGCGCCAGCAGCTTGAATCGCCGGGATGAGCAGTTCTTC,CASSLNRRDEQFF
TRBJ2-3,TRBV5-1,-,-,TGCGCCAGCAGCTTGGGACGGAACACAGATACGCAGTATTTT,CASSLGRNTDTQYF
TRBJ2-3,TRBV28,once,-,TGTGCCAGCAACCAACTAGGACAGACGGGACTACGCACAGATACGCAGTATTTT,CASNQLGQTGLRTDTQYF
TRBJ2-3,TRBV11-2,-,TRBD1,TGTGCCAGCAGCTTTAGTGGGGGACAGACCACAGATACGCAGTATTTT,CASSFSGGQTTDTQYF
TRBJ2-7,TRBV4-2,few,-,TGTGCCAGCAGCCAAGGGGCTGGGGCCTACGAGCAGTACTTC,CASSQGAGAYEQYF
TRBJ1-2,TRBV7-2,once,TRBD1,TGTGCCAGCAGCTCCCAGAGACAGGGACCATCTAACTATGGCTACACCTTC,CASSSQRQGPSNYGYTF
TRBJ2-1,TRBV27,-,TRBD2,TGTGCCAGCAGTCCTCTACGCGGGAGGACGTACAATGAGCAGTTCTTC,CASSPLRGRTYNEQFF
TRBJ1-1,TRBV7-9,-,-,TGTGCCAGCAGCCGCCCGCCAACAGTGAACACTGAAGCTTTCTTT,CASSRPPTVNTEAFF
TRBJ1-1,TRBV28,few,-,TGTGCCAGCAGGCCAGAATACAGGGTGGACACTGAAGCTTTCTTT,CASRPEYRVDTEAFF
TRBJ1-5,TRBV6-2/TRBV6-3,-,-,TGTGCCAGCAGTTGGGCCTATCAGCCCCAGCATTTT,CASSWAYQPQHF
TRBJ2-2,TRBV19,-,TRBD2,TGTGCCAGTAGTAGAGCTCTGGCGGGAGGGCCCGGGGAGCTGTTTTTT,CASSRALAGGPGELFF